These 19 T cell receptor beta chains were all obtained from the same sample, sequenced in a study of shared clonotypes between healthy human individuals (dated by TCRdb to about 2020). Receptor amplification or capture employed the immunoSEQ multiplex PCR assay. TCRdb limited this immuneACCESS table to in-frame rearrangements with V and J called. A share of clones is missing; checked studies link under half to unresolved V genes, and the rest is unexplained. For this sample there are about 490,000 clones; about 80% appear just once. The leading ten clones occupy about 12% of the sample. Sequenced sample: PBMCs. The receptors come from a woman aged 40 to 49 in good health. Some clones in this sample may be carry-over from other donors' samples.

Concerning this clone itself: Germline is not matched at one junction end, which may reflect a read error. The rearrangement joins TRBV11-3 to TRBJ2-1; 7 positions match TRBD2. This CDR3 has 10 amino acids. In germline, CDR1 is SGHNT, CDR2 YENEEA. The CDR3 protein is CASRLGRELF. As DNA, the CDR3 is TGTGCCAGCAGGCTAGGGCGGGAGCTCTTC.

J is TRBJ1-2 and V is TRBV15; TRBD1 might be the D (5 bases). Germline V gene sequence: CDR1 LNHNV, CDR2 YYDKDF (reference sequence). Between the trimmed V and J ends, which lost 0 bases and 4 bases, there was a span of 9 bases. CDR3 length: 14 amino acids. The CDR3 DNA is TGTGCCACCAGCAGAGATCGACAGACCTATGGCTACACCTTC. Translation gives CATSRDRQTYGYTF.

The chain recombines TRBV6-5 with TRBJ2-1; the match to TRBD2 covers 12 bases. This CDR3 contains 16 residues. After removal of 4 bases from V and 10 bases from J, the junction contained 11 bases not matched to a gene. CDR1 is MNHEY, CDR2 SVGAGI, per germline. CDR3 protein: CASSSRTSGKFGEQFF. The CDR3 nucleotides read TGTGCCAGCAGTTCCAGGACTAGCGGGAAATTCGGGGAGCAGTTCTTC.

CDR3 sequence: CASSFLQAGETQYF. CDR3 nucleotide sequence: TGCGCCAGCAGCTTTTTACAGGCGGGAGAGACCCAGTACTTC. The chain employs TRBV5-1 and TRBJ2-5; tentatively, D is TRBD1 or TRBD2 (5 bases each). Germline V CDR1 and CDR2: SGHRS, YFSETQ. CDR3 size: 14 residues. V shed 2 bases and J shed 4 bases, with 12 bases lying between them.

The chain combines TRBV4-1 with TRBJ2-5; weak D call: TRBD1 (6 bases). V lost 0 bases, J lost 2 bases, and 22 bases lay in between. Germline lookup yields CDR1 MGHRA and CDR2 YSYEKL. This CDR3 is built from 19 residues. The CDR3 bases are TGCGCCAGCAGCCAAGATCCAGGGGCGAGGGGTAAAAATCAAGAGACCCAGTACTTC. Its translation: CASSQDPGARGKNQETQYF.

Regarding this clone: The junction departs from the called germline gene at one end, perhaps through a read error. The DNA of the CDR3 is TGTGCTAGCAGCTTATCTCCCATAGCGGGAGTCACCGGGGAGCTGTTTTTT. Amino acids: CASSLSPIAGVTGELFF. The chain employs TRBV7-7 and TRBJ2-2; 9 positions match TRBD2. This CDR3 spans 17 amino acids. Germline V gene sequence: CDR1 SSHAT, CDR2 FNYEAQ (reference sequence). The full variable domain, rest sourced from reference TRBV7-7 and TRBJ2-2, is GAGVSQSPRYKVTKRGQDVTLRCDPISSHATLYWYQQALGQGPEFLTYFNYEAQPDKSGLPSDRFSAERPEGSISTLTIQRTEQRDSAMYRCASSLSPIAGVTGELFFGEGSRLTVL.

The rearrangement joins TRBV9 to TRBJ1-1, with D possibly matching TRBD1 (6 bases). The length of the CDR3 is 13 residues. The germline V gene encodes CDR1 SGDLS and CDR2 YYNGEE. V was pared by 4 bases and J by 3 bases, with 10 bases between. The CDR3 spells CASSLAGDTEAFF. CDR3 bases: TGTGCCAGCAGCCTAGCAGGGGACACTGAAGCTTTCTTT.

This clone was counted a single time. V gene TRBV28 combines with J gene TRBJ2-3; 12 bases are shared with TRBD2. Germline CDR1 reads MDHEN; CDR2 reads SYDVKM. There are 17 residues in the CDR3. V lost 6 bases and J lost 0; bases outside the gene matches: 7. Here the CDR3 reads CASSLGGTSGSTDTQYF. CDR3 nucleotides: TGTGCCAGCAGCCTCGGGGGGACTAGCGGGAGCACAGATACGCAGTATTTT.

In this sample, this clone turned up once. This may come from a read error, since a much larger clone is one base off. In the same sample, other DNA sequences code for this CDR3. The J gene is TRBJ2-1, the V gene TRBV30; D may be TRBD1 or TRBD2 (6 bases each). Germline lookup yields CDR1 GTSNPN and CDR2 SVGIG (reference sequence). The CDR3 has 17 residues. Here the CDR3 reads CAWRGGLGGRTYNEQFF. CDR3 DNA sequence: TGCGCCTGGAGGGGTGGATTAGGGGGGCGCACCTACAATGAGCAGTTCTTC. Based on the CDR3 plus reference TRBV30 and TRBJ2-1, the full variable domain is SQTIHQWPATLVQPVGSPLSLECTVEGTSNPNLYWYRQAAGRGLQLLFYSVGIGQISSEVPQNLSASRPQDRQFILSSKKLLLSDSGFYLCAWRGGLGGRTYNEQFFGPGTRLTVL.

The V call is TRBV30, the J call TRBJ2-7; D might be TRBD2 (5 bases). Between the trimmed V and J ends, which lost 5 bases and 4 bases, there was a span of 9 bases. This CDR3 region has 11 residues. CDR1 GTSNPN and CDR2 SVGIG come from the germline V gene (reference sequence). CDR3 coding DNA: TGTGCCTGGGGCGGGCCTTACGAGCAGTACTTC. It codes for CAWGGPYEQYF.

This clone was counted between two and nine times. The rearrangement links TRBV7-2 to TRBJ1-2; D unresolved. This CDR3 spans 14 amino acids. The V end was cut by 1 base, the J end by 8 bases, with 14 bases between. Per germline, CDR1 SGHTA and CDR2 FQGNSA. CDR3 protein: CASSLVAGSEGYTF. CDR3 bases: TGTGCCAGCAGCTTAGTTGCGGGGAGCGAGGGCTACACCTTC.

The CDR3 DNA sequence: TGTGCCAGCAGCTCCCGTGGCGGGAGGACGGTAATAGGCTACAATGAGCAGTTCTTC. Translated: CASSSRGGRTVIGYNEQFF. The gene calls are TRBV11-2 and TRBJ2-1; 8 nucleotides agree with TRBD2. V lost 4 bases and J lost 3; bases outside the gene matches: 17. This CDR3 contains 19 residues. CDR1 and CDR2 (germline): SGHAT, FQNNGV.

The genes are TRBV6-5 and TRBJ1-2; 8 positions agree with TRBD1. There are 15 residues in the CDR3. J lost 1 base, V lost 5 bases, and 6 bases had no gene match. Germline CDR1 MNHEY, CDR2 SVGAGI. The CDR3 sequence: CASSRRTGINYGYTF. As DNA, the CDR3 is TGTGCCAGCAGTCGGAGGACAGGGATTAACTATGGCTACACCTTC.

As regards this clone: This sample includes further DNA sequences coding for the same CDR3. This chain links TRBV28 with TRBJ2-3, with TRBD2 matching over 9 bases. Germline CDR1 is MDHEN and CDR2 is SYDVKM. CDR3 size: 16 residues. The V segment lost 4 bases and the J segment 0 bases; nucleotides outside the gene matches: 5. CDR3 in amino acids: CASSSSSGTSTDTQYF. The DNA for the CDR3 is TGTGCCAGCAGTTCGTCTAGCGGGACTAGCACAGATACGCAGTATTTT.

V is TRBV5-8 and J is TRBJ1-1; no reliable D call. This CDR3 region has 15 residues. V was cut by 4 bases and J by 1 base, with 14 bases left in between. Germline V lookup: CDR1 SGHTS, CDR2 YDEGEE. The CDR3 sequence: CASSHRMAENTEAFF. The DNA for the CDR3 is TGTGCCAGCAGCCATAGGATGGCAGAGAACACTGAAGCTTTCTTT.

The chain employs TRBV5-4 and TRBJ2-7; 11 bases are a match to TRBD2. The CDR3 extends over 15 amino acids. The germline gives CDR1 SGHNT, CDR2 YYREEE (reference sequence). With 4 bases clipped from V and 7 bases from J, the junction kept 10 bases outside the gene matches. The CDR3 bases are TGTGCCAGCAGCCAAGCTTTAGCGGGAGGGGAAGAGCAGTACTTC. It codes for CASSQALAGGEEQYF.

This CDR3 reads CASSPGTGMTKNIQYF. The CDR3 DNA reads TGTGCCAGCAGCCCGGGGACAGGGATGACCAAAAACATTCAGTACTTC. The chain couples TRBV7-8 to TRBJ2-4; TRBD1 matches at 9 bases. Trimming removed 5 bases from V and 2 bases from J; junction bases left unmatched: 7. The CDR3 extends over 16 amino acids. CDR1 is SGHVS, CDR2 FQNEAQ, per germline.

This chain's CDR3 is CASSQDLYEQFF. The CDR3 coding sequence is TGCGCCAGCAGCCAAGATCTGTATGAGCAGTTCTTC. The genes are TRBV4-1 and TRBJ2-1; no definite D call. The V gene lost 0 bases and the J gene lost 8 bases, with 5 bases spanning the gap. Germline V gene lookup returns CDR1 MGHRA and CDR2 YSYEKL. The CDR3 has 12 amino acids.

The chain joins TRBV5-1 to TRBJ2-5; 7 nucleotides align to TRBD1. This CDR3 spans 14 amino acids. Germline V lookup: CDR1 SGHRS, CDR2 YFSETQ. V trimming: 0 bases; J trimming: 5 bases; junction bases outside the gene matches: 4. For the CDR3, the DNA is TGCGCCAGCAGCTTGGAGGGGGCGTCGGAGACCCAGTACTTC. Translation: CASSLEGASETQYF.